This note documents a single T cell receptor (beta chain) sequence. Its antigen is unknown. The source of the sample is a study of blood T cells in healthy people across ages. J gave up 9 bases and V 4 bases, and 12 bases lay outside the gene matches. The CDR3 contains 15 residues. CDR1 and CDR2 (germline): SGHDN, FVKESK. Study-wide findings and caveats: Researchers deemed the diversity estimates from one million T cells underestimates.

PCR was performed a second time for roughly 6 to 12 cycles using a sample-barcoded 5' primer and a J-beta primer mix. TCRdb reprocessed the 5' RACE reads via MiXCR and lists one record per CDR3 protein. The sample holds about 1.8 million distinct CDR3 sequences, about 50% seen once. V usage is TRBV14 and J usage is TRBJ2-3; the match to TRBD2 covers 8 bases. This TCR came from a woman aged 40 to 50 in good health. Sequenced material: blood. The CDR3 sequence: CASSPQDGTRRTQYF. CDR3 sequence (DNA): TGTGCCAGCAGCCCGCAGGACGGGACTAGGAGGACGCAGTATTTT.